The rows below give T cell receptor beta chains drawn from one sample of a study of T cells after yellow fever vaccination. TCRdb redid the calling of the 5' RACE reads with MiXCR, one entry per CDR3 protein. The sample has 500,000 to 650,000 distinct CDR3 sequences, less than 15% seen once; the top ten hold roughly an eighth. The sample consisted of PBMCs, taken on the day of the yellow fever booster vaccination. The receptor set was obtained from a man aged 30 to 39 who received the YFV17D yellow fever vaccine. Both conserved end residues are part of each CDR3. D genes are given only for firm matches. Clone size appears in some rows only: once, few, many, or a class for an expanded clone.

NA	TRBV5-4	NA	TRBJ2-2	16	CASSLGGTANTGELFF	TGTGCCAGCAGCTTGGGAGGGACCGCGAACACCGGGGAGCTGTTTTTT
TRBD2	TRBV6-2/TRBV6-3	few	TRBJ2-7	14	CASRRTSSYYEQYF	TGTGCCAGCAGGCGGACTAGTTCGTACTACGAGCAGTACTTC
TRBD2	TRBV28	many	TRBJ2-1	13	CASIPGLGFEQFF	TGTGCCAGCATCCCGGGACTAGGTTTTGAGCAGTTCTTC
TRBD2	TRBV5-1	few	TRBJ2-5	16	CASSPKTSGGQETQYF	TGCGCCAGCAGCCCGAAGACTAGCGGAGGTCAAGAGACCCAGTACTTC
NA	TRBV7-9	NA	TRBJ2-5	14	CASSRGTTGETQYF	TGTGCCAGCAGCCGTGGGACGACTGGAGAGACCCAGTACTTC
NA	TRBV7-2	NA	TRBJ1-6	15	CATQGRGASNSPLHF	TGTGCCACCCAAGGGAGGGGGGCGTCTAATTCACCCCTCCACTTT
TRBD2	TRBV14	NA	TRBJ2-1	17	CASSPLGGTSGTNEQFF	TGTGCCAGCAGCCCATTGGGAGGGACTAGCGGAACCAATGAGCAGTTCTTC
NA	TRBV19	few	TRBJ2-2	14	CASSSGQLAGELFF	TGTGCCAGTAGTTCTGGACAGCTGGCTGGGGAGCTGTTTTTT
NA	TRBV4-3	few	TRBJ2-7	13	CASSQDQGHEQYF	TGCGCCAGCAGCCAAGATCAGGGTCACGAGCAGTACTTC
NA	TRBV4-1	NA	TRBJ1-5	18	CASSRDGPGGFSNQPQHF	TGCGCCAGCAGCCGCGATGGGCCCGGGGGTTTTAGCAATCAGCCCCAGCATTTT
NA	TRBV29-1	NA	TRBJ2-7	12	CSVDGPSYEQYF	TGCAGCGTCGACGGTCCTTCCTACGAGCAGTACTTC
NA	TRBV10-1	NA	TRBJ2-2	13	CASSESHTGELFF	TGCGCCAGCAGTGAGTCGCACACCGGGGAGCTGTTTTTT
NA	TRBV7-9	few	TRBJ2-3	16	CASSSPPGRRGDTQYF	TGTGCCAGCAGCTCTCCTCCCGGACGGCGGGGAGATACGCAGTATTTT
TRBD2	TRBV3-1	few	TRBJ2-4	19	CASSRNSGLAGGPRNIQYF	TGTGCCAGCAGCCGAAATTCAGGACTAGCGGGAGGGCCAAGGAACATTCAGTACTTC
NA	TRBV4-2	NA	TRBJ1-2	13	CASKGSGIGGYTF	TGTGCCAGCAAGGGGTCGGGGATTGGCGGCTACACCTTC
NA	TRBV11-2	NA	TRBJ1-3	14	CASSFLGTGNTIYF	TGTGCCAGCAGCTTCCTAGGGACTGGAAACACCATATATTTT
TRBD2	TRBV27	few	TRBJ2-2	17	CASSHGSGRALPGELFF	TGTGCCAGCAGTCATGGGAGCGGGAGGGCTTTGCCCGGGGAGCTGTTTTTT
NA	TRBV7-8	few	TRBJ1-2	15	CASSLAAIANYGYTF	TGTGCCAGCAGCTTAGCGGCGATAGCTAACTATGGCTACACCTTC
NA	TRBV20-1	few	TRBJ2-1	14	CSARDNRQLNEQFF	TGCAGTGCTAGAGATAACAGACAGCTCAATGAGCAGTTCTTC
NA	TRBV5-5	few	TRBJ1-1	14	CASSLSRVFTEAFF	TGTGCCAGCAGCTTAAGTCGAGTTTTCACTGAAGCTTTCTTT
NA	TRBV30	few	TRBJ1-2	15	CAWSVRLGTKGGYTF	TGTGCCTGGAGTGTAAGGCTTGGGACAAAAGGTGGCTACACCTTC
TRBD2	TRBV2	few	TRBJ2-5	16	CASSELSGGPGETQYF	TGTGCCAGCAGTGAATTGTCGGGAGGGCCCGGGGAGACCCAGTACTTC
NA	TRBV7-2	NA	TRBJ2-7	15	CASSLGGGGGYEQYF	TGTGCCAGCAGCTTAGGAGGGGGGGGCGGCTACGAGCAGTACTTC
TRBD2	TRBV5-8	few	TRBJ2-1	16	CASSLDAGGLYNEQFF	TGTGCCAGCAGCTTGGACGCGGGAGGGCTGTACAATGAGCAGTTCTTC
NA	TRBV4-3	NA	TRBJ2-7	15	CASSQVSGEAYEQYF	TGCGCCAGCAGCCAAGTGTCAGGGGAGGCCTACGAGCAGTACTTC
NA	TRBV29-1	few	TRBJ1-3	14	CSVREQGSGNTIYF	TGCAGCGTGCGTGAGCAGGGGTCCGGAAACACCATATATTTT
TRBD1	TRBV7-9	few	TRBJ1-5	14	CASSSGQANQPQHF	TGTGCCAGCAGCTCGGGACAGGCCAATCAGCCCCAGCATTTT
NA	TRBV29-1	NA	TRBJ1-2	16	CSVESPGLEGNYGYTF	TGCAGCGTTGAATCCCCGGGACTCGAGGGGAACTATGGCTACACCTTC
NA	TRBV4-3	NA	TRBJ2-2	15	CASSHRNYHTGELFF	TGCGCCAGCAGCCACAGAAACTACCACACCGGGGAGCTGTTTTTT
NA	TRBV6-5	NA	TRBJ2-1	13	CASSYGNAGEQFF	TGTGCCAGCAGTTACGGGAACGCCGGTGAGCAGTTCTTC
TRBD2	TRBV6-2/TRBV6-3	NA	TRBJ2-1	20	CASSYSTSGRPRSSYNEQFF	TGTGCCAGCAGTTACTCGACTAGCGGGAGGCCACGGAGCTCCTACAATGAGCAGTTCTTC
NA	TRBV18	NA	TRBJ2-1	15	CASSFVDSSYNEQFF	TGTGCCAGCTCATTCGTCGACAGCTCCTACAATGAGCAGTTCTTC
TRBD1	TRBV6-2/TRBV6-3	few	TRBJ2-7	17	CASSYSIRGTGFDEQYF	TGTGCCAGCAGTTACTCCATTAGAGGGACAGGGTTCGACGAGCAGTACTTC
NA	TRBV27	few	TRBJ2-7	13	CASSFETPGEQYF	TGTGCCAGCAGTTTTGAGACTCCCGGCGAGCAGTACTTC
TRBD2	TRBV2	few	TRBJ2-7	15	CASMGLAGPLGEQYF	TGTGCCAGCATGGGACTAGCGGGACCTCTTGGAGAGCAGTACTTC
TRBD2	TRBV7-8	NA	TRBJ2-7	17	CASSSPGLAGGSYEQYF	TGTGCCAGCAGCTCCCCGGGACTAGCGGGAGGCTCCTACGAGCAGTACTTC
NA	TRBV9	few	TRBJ2-5	13	CASSVAPEETQYF	TGTGCCAGCAGCGTCGCCCCGGAAGAGACCCAGTACTTC
TRBD2	TRBV7-2	few	TRBJ2-1	14	CASSRLAGRNEQFF	TGTGCCAGCAGTAGACTAGCGGGTAGGAATGAGCAGTTCTTC